These 9 T cell receptor beta chains originate from one sample sequenced in a study of beta chain features in type 1 diabetes. Sequenced material consisted of expressed TCRB transcripts (all of the isolated RNA was reverse transcribed). The repertoire was sequenced with immunoSEQ multiplex PCR; TCRdb's copy has only in-frame clones and lacks some. In the table there are 150,000 or so clones, about 9.7% of which are singletons. Material: central memory CD4+ T cells from blood. The receptors originated from a middle-aged woman in good health.

This clone has a handful of counts. CDR3 nucleotide sequence: TGTGCCAGCAGCTTTGAGGTGGGGGGGTACAATGAGCAGTTCTTC. Translating gives CASSFEVGGYNEQFF. This chain joins TRBV11-2 and TRBJ2-1, with 7 bases lining up with TRBD2. This CDR3 region has 15 residues. Germline trimming cut 3 bases from V and 4 bases from J; bases unmatched to any gene: 6. CDR1 and CDR2 from the germline V gene are SGHAT and FQNNGV.

The CDR3, as DNA: TGTGCCAGTAGTGGTCCCGAAAGGGGTTACGAGCAGTACTTC. It yields the protein CASSGPERGYEQYF. The rearrangement links TRBV19 to TRBJ2-7; the D gene is possibly TRBD1 (5 bases). V dropped 5 bases and J dropped 4 bases, with 15 bases sitting between them. The CDR3 totals 14 residues. Germline V lookup: CDR1 LNHDA, CDR2 SQIVND (reference sequence).

This clone turned up a few times. The chain recombines TRBV28 with TRBJ2-7; TRBD1 might be the D (6 bases). The CDR3 sequence is 12 residues long. V dropped 8 bases and J dropped 1 base, with 9 bases sitting between them. Germline assignment: CDR1 MDHEN and CDR2 SYDVKM. The CDR3 here is CASVGQSYEQYF. The CDR3 bases are TGTGCCAGCGTAGGACAGTCCTACGAGCAGTACTTC.

Only a few counts were recorded for this clone. The V and J genes are TRBV10-3 and TRBJ2-3; 11 nucleotides align to TRBD2. V lost 3 bases, J lost 6 bases, and 8 bases stayed unmatched. The CDR3 is 16 amino acids. Germline CDR1 reads ENHRY; CDR2 reads SYGVKD. The CDR3 sequence: CAISDNSGGAADTQYF. The CDR3, as DNA: TGTGCCATCAGTGATAATAGCGGGGGGGCCGCGGATACGCAGTATTTT.

J is TRBJ2-6 and V is TRBV27; maybe TRBD1 (6 bases). Trimming removed 4 bases at V and 0 bases at J, with 16 bases between. The CDR3 length is 18 residues. Looked up from germline, CDR1 is MNHEY and CDR2 is SMNVEV (reference sequence). CDR3 amino acids: CASSSLGHGSSGANVLTF. The DNA of the CDR3 is TGTGCCAGCAGTTCCCTGGGACACGGCTCCTCTGGGGCCAACGTCCTGACTTTC.

The V call is TRBV19, the J call TRBJ2-5; D perhaps matches TRBD2 (6 bases). Trimming stripped 1 base from V and 4 bases from J, with 16 bases between. This CDR3 comprises 16 residues. The germline V gene encodes CDR1 LNHDA and CDR2 SQIVND (reference sequence). The CDR3 region is CASSIAGRQRGETQYF. The CDR3 DNA sequence: TGTGCCAGTAGTATAGCAGGGAGGCAACGAGGAGAGACCCAGTACTTC.

This clone occurred many times. This chain links TRBV2 with TRBJ2-5, with 7 bases that match TRBD2. The V gene's germline CDR1 is SNHLY and CDR2 FYNNEI. Unmatched junction bases numbered 8, after V lost 4 bases and J lost 3 bases. The CDR3 totals 15 residues. The CDR3 region is CASSVLAGRKETQYF. CDR3 in DNA: TGTGCCAGCAGTGTATTAGCGGGTAGGAAAGAGACCCAGTACTTC. The complete variable domain, with remaining parts taken from reference TRBV2 and TRBJ2-5, reads EPEVTQTPSHQVTQMGQEVILRCVPISNHLYFYWYRQILGQKVEFLVSFYNNEISEKSEIFDDQFSVERPDGSNFTLKIRSTKLEDSAMYFCASSVLAGRKETQYFGPGTRLLVL.

This clone was seen a few times. CDR3 sequence reads: CSVGSGHSFTGELFF. CDR3 nucleotide sequence: TGCAGCGTTGGTTCGGGACATTCTTTCACCGGGGAGCTGTTTTTT. This chain connects TRBV29-1 to TRBJ2-2, with D possibly TRBD1 on 6 matching bases. The V end lost 4 bases, the J end lost 4 bases, and 16 bases lay between the germline ends. Germline V gene sequence: CDR1 SQVTM, CDR2 ANQGSEA. This CDR3 region has 15 residues.

This clone was found a few times. V is TRBV9 and J is TRBJ1-6; the D is unclear. The V end lost 4 bases, the J end lost 7 bases, and 15 bases lay between the germline ends. CDR1 is SGDLS, CDR2 YYNGEE, per germline. This CDR3 contains 15 residues. CDR3 DNA: TGTGCCAGCAGCCCCAGCGGGATAGCGAATTCACCCCTCCACTTT. Amino acids: CASSPSGIANSPLHF.